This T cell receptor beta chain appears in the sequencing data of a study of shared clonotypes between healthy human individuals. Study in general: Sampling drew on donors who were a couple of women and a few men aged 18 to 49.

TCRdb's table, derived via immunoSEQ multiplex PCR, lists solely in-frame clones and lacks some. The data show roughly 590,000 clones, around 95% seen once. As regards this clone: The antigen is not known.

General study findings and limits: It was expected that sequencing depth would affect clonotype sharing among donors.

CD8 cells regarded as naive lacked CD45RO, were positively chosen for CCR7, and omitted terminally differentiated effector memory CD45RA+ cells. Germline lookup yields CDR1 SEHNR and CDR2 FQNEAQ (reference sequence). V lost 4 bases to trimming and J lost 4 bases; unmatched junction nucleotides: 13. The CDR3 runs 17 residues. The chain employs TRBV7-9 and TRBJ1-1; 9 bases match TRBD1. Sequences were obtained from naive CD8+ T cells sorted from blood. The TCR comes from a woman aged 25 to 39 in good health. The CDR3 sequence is CASSSQEQGAFGTEAFF. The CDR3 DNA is TGTGCCAGCAGCTCTCAAGAACAGGGGGCTTTTGGCACTGAAGCTTTCTTT.